This passage covers 15 T cell receptor beta chains from one sample sequenced in a study of shared clonotypes between healthy human individuals. Profiling relied on immunoSEQ multiplex PCR, and the TCRdb table lists in-frame clones only, not all of them. Among around 940,000 clones listed, approximately 80% were seen once. Sequencing was done on a sample of memory CD4+ T cells sorted from blood. Noted subset: CD45RA-negative fraction. The receptors derive from a man younger than 35 in good health.

The chain joins TRBV15 to TRBJ1-5, with 7 positions matching TRBD1. CDR3 length: 16 amino acids. The V gene's germline CDR1 is LNHNV and CDR2 YYDKDF (reference sequence). Germline trimming cut 0 bases from V and 1 base from J; bases unmatched to any gene: 3. The CDR3 is CATSRDRQGSNQPQHF. The CDR3 coding sequence is TGTGCCACCAGCAGAGATAGACAGGGAAGCAATCAGCCCCAGCATTTT.

This clone was counted once. A much more abundant neighbour one base away suggests this may be a read error. Other DNA sequences in the sample encode the same CDR3. The chain links TRBV25-1 to TRBJ1-1; a possible D gene is TRBD1 (6 bases). The V gene lost 6 bases and the J gene lost 1 base, with 9 bases spanning the gap. CDR3 length: 13 residues. Germline CDR1 MGHDK, CDR2 SYGVNS. CDR3 sequence (DNA): TGTGCCAGCAGCTCGACAGGGAACACTGAAGCTTTCTTT. Translation gives CASSSTGNTEAFF.

About this clone: The sample holds other DNA sequences that translate to the same CDR3. The chain recombines TRBV29-1 with TRBJ2-3; tentatively, D is TRBD1 (5 bases). With 5 bases removed from V and 3 bases from J, the gap between germline ends came to 6 bases. This CDR3 has 11 amino acids. CDR1 is SQVTM, CDR2 ANQGSEA, per germline. The CDR3 nucleotides read TGCAGCGTTCGACAGACAGATACGCAGTATTTT. This codes for CSVRQTDTQYF.

This clone was seen a few times. The chain is built from TRBV29-1 and TRBJ1-1, with D possibly matching TRBD1 (5 bases). V lost 5 bases and J lost 3, with 22 bases in between. Per germline, CDR1 SQVTM and CDR2 ANQGSEA. CDR3 length: 16 amino acids. Here the CDR3 reads CSVFPGLGVKDTEAFF. The CDR3 nucleotides read TGCAGCGTTTTCCCGGGACTGGGTGTTAAGGACACTGAAGCTTTCTTT.

The chain links TRBV2 to TRBJ2-3; tentatively, D is TRBD2 (6 bases). CDR3 length: 14 residues. Germline lookup yields CDR1 SNHLY and CDR2 FYNNEI. Between the trimmed V and J ends, which lost 10 bases and 3 bases, there was a span of 17 bases. The CDR3 loop is CATHARTNTDTQYF. The CDR3 coding sequence is TGTGCCACCCACGCTAGGACTAATACAGATACGCAGTATTTT.

V is TRBV7-3 and J is TRBJ2-2; 7 nucleotides agree with TRBD1. V shed 5 bases, J shed 0 bases, and the junction held 6 bases outside the gene matches. This CDR3 has 16 amino acids. Germline lookup yields CDR1 SGHTA and CDR2 FQGTGA. CDR3 loop: CASSIQGVANTGELFF. CDR3 bases: TGTGCCAGCAGCATCCAGGGGGTGGCGAACACCGGGGAGCTGTTTTTT.

The J gene is TRBJ2-7, the V gene TRBV30, with 7 bases identical to TRBD2. In germline, CDR1 is GTSNPN, CDR2 SVGIG (reference sequence). The CDR3 is 12 amino acids. V lost 8 bases to trimming and J lost 6 bases; unmatched junction nucleotides: 10. The CDR3 reads CAGKAGRGEQYF. The DNA for the CDR3 is TGTGCCGGCAAAGCGGGGCGCGGCGAGCAGTACTTC. Supplemented by reference TRBV30 and TRBJ2-7, the full variable domain reads SQTIHQWPATLVQPVGSPLSLECTVEGTSNPNLYWYRQAAGRGLQLLFYSVGIGQISSEVPQNLSASRPQDRQFILSSKKLLLSDSGFYLCAGKAGRGEQYFGPGTRLTVT.

This CDR3 is CASSLGQGYQETQYF. CDR3 DNA sequence: TGTGCCAGCAGCTTGGGACAAGGGTATCAAGAGACCCAGTACTTC. The rearrangement links TRBV5-4 to TRBJ2-5; no reliable D call. The CDR3 is 15 residues long. Germline-derived CDR1 and CDR2 are SGHNT and YYREEE (reference sequence). Trimming stripped 0 bases from V and 2 bases from J, with 11 bases between.

Written as DNA, the CDR3 is TGTGCCAGCACCCCGGCCCAGGGTCACGAGGGCTACACCTTC. Translation gives CASTPAQGHEGYTF. The chain uses TRBV28 and TRBJ1-2; TRBD1 might be the D (5 bases). The CDR3 spans 14 residues. V was shortened by 7 bases and J by 8 bases, with 20 bases between the two germline ends. Germline V gives CDR1 MDHEN, CDR2 SYDVKM.

This chain links TRBV7-2 with TRBJ1-2, with 8 bases matching TRBD1. Germline loops: CDR1 SGHTA, CDR2 FQGNSA. Germline trimming cut 5 bases from V and 3 bases from J; bases unmatched to any gene: 11. The CDR3 has 16 residues. CDR3 sequence (DNA): TGTGCCAGCAGCCATTCGACCGGGACAGGTCACTATGGCTACACCTTC. The encoded protein is CASSHSTGTGHYGYTF.

CDR3 loop: CASSAPASRQETQYF. The DNA of the CDR3 is TGTGCCAGCAGTGCCCCCGCGAGCAGACAAGAGACCCAGTACTTC. This chain connects TRBV25-1 to TRBJ2-5; D uncertain. This CDR3 has 15 residues. Trimming left V 4 bases short and J 2 bases short, with 14 bases between. The germline gives CDR1 MGHDK, CDR2 SYGVNS.

The gene calls are TRBV19 and TRBJ1-5, with D hard to call. This CDR3 is built from 16 residues. V was cut by 5 bases and J by 2 bases, with 16 bases left in between. Germline V gene data show CDR1 as LNHDA and CDR2 as SQIVND (reference sequence). The CDR3 here is CASSLRPTGGNQPQHF. CDR3 DNA sequence: TGTGCCAGTAGTCTCCGACCTACCGGGGGCAATCAGCCCCAGCATTTT. The complete variable domain, with remaining parts taken from reference TRBV19 and TRBJ1-5, reads DGGITQSPKYLFRKEGQNVTLSCEQNLNHDAMYWYRQDPGQGLRLIYYSQIVNDFQKGDIAEGYSVSREKKESFPLTVTSAQKNPTAFYLCASSLRPTGGNQPQHFGDGTRLSIL.

The genes are TRBV12-5 and TRBJ2-1; 9 nucleotides match TRBD1. The CDR3 is 17 amino acids. Trimming cost V 0 bases and J 7 bases; bases outside gene matches: 10. In germline, CDR1 is LGHNT, CDR2 FRNRAP. The CDR3 DNA follows: TGTGCTAGTGGTTTGGTAATCGGAGGACAGGGGAGGAATGAGCAGTTCTTC. It encodes CASGLVIGGQGRNEQFF. The variable domain in full, with the rest retrieved from reference TRBV12-5 and TRBJ2-1, is DARVTQTPRHKVTEMGQEVTMRCQPILGHNTVFWYRQTMMQGLELLAYFRNRAPLDDSGMPKDRFSAEMPDATLATLKIQPSEPRDSAVYFCASGLVIGGQGRNEQFFGPGTRLTVL.

The genes are TRBV28 and TRBJ1-5, with D hard to call. V gave up 7 bases and J gave up 4 bases, with 11 bases separating them. The germline V gene has CDR1 MDHEN and CDR2 SYDVKM. The CDR3 has 13 amino acids. CDR3 coding DNA: TGTGCCAGCACCTGGGGAGGGAATCAGCCCCAGCATTTT. It encodes CASTWGGNQPQHF. The full variable domain, with the rest looked up from reference TRBV28 and TRBJ1-5, is DVKVTQSSRYLVKRTGEKVFLECVQDMDHENMFWYRQDPGLGLRLIYFSYDVKMKEKGDIPEGYSVSREKKERFSLILESASTNQTSMYLCASTWGGNQPQHFGDGTRLSIL.

This clone was recorded once. The V gene is TRBV6-5, the J gene TRBJ1-1; D ambiguous. Trimming pared 5 bases from V and 4 bases from J, leaving 8 bases between. Per the germline V gene, CDR1 is MNHEY and CDR2 is SVGAGI. CDR3 size: 12 residues. This CDR3 is CASSTTGTEAFF. The CDR3 DNA reads as TGTGCCAGCAGTACTACGGGCACTGAAGCTTTCTTT.